This T cell receptor beta chain was recorded in a study of shared clonotypes between healthy human individuals (dated by TCRdb to 2020 to 2021). With regard to the full study: The cohort comprised a couple of women and a few men aged 18 to 49 years. Per donor, three plates each were used for CD4 naive and CD4 memory, two for CD8 naive, and one for CD8 memory. To estimate repertoire size and how much clonotypes are shared between individuals, the study performed deep sequencing of blood TCR repertoires from roughly five healthy adults. Libraries were prepared and TCR repertoires were sequenced by different laboratories using diverse techniques, in order to increase sequencing depth and limit assay-specific biases. Between about 0.85 and 8.9 billion PBMCs per donor were obtained by leukapheresis.

Healthy HIV-negative adults with no recently reported acute infections or vaccinations were included as donors. All donors were Caucasian adults living in Nashville, Tennessee, USA. Magnetic negative selection was used to enrich CD4+ T cells, after which naive cells were positively selected on CD45RA and the negative fraction became the memory subset. After blood collection by leukapheresis, PBMCs were isolated using Ficoll-Histopaque density gradient centrifugation and then cryopreserved in the vapor phase of liquid nitrogen. Purity and quantity of every magnetically sorted T cell population were checked by analytical flow cytometry. Each sorted fraction had its genomic DNA isolated and then quantified by UV absorbance on a Nanodrop 2000c. Using the deep immunoSEQ assay, multiplex PCR amplified TCR CDR3 regions from genomic DNA. Genomic DNA extracted from each cell subset was distributed evenly over all wells of several immunoSEQ 96-well plates, and each plate served as one replicate. For sorted subsets, each replicate PCR was loaded with 200 ng genomic DNA, equivalent to about 30,000 T cell genomes. Purified libraries were measured with a Qubit 3.0 fluorometer, size-checked on a Bioanalyzer 2100, and measured again with the KAPA Library Quantification kit. Each immunoSEQ 96-well plate was sequenced on its own single-read 150-cycle Illumina NextSeq 550 flow cell. In the source study's methods: The immunoSEQ output contained only junctional sequences without quality scores, so filtering could not match that applied to full-length reads. Sequences were annotated with PyIR, a Python wrapper for IgBLAST v1.9, using IMGT germline references to assign V/J genes and CDR3. Reads with weak V/J assignments (E-value above 1e-6), missing CDR3, stop codons, out-of-frame junctions, or ambiguous translated residues were removed. V3J clonotypes were defined by identical inferred V gene, J gene, and CDR3 amino acid sequence. The percentage overlap between two repertoires was calculated by dividing the number of shared unique clonotypes by the size of the smaller repertoire. Richness of each repertoire was evaluated using RTK rarefaction, the Chao1 estimator, and Recon v2.1 estimates of unobserved clonotypes. For all TCRbeta clonotypes obtained by the gDNA method from four donors, generation probabilities were computed with OLGA. TCRdb limited this immuneACCESS table to in-frame rearrangements with V and J called. A share of clones is missing; checked studies link under half to unresolved V genes, and the rest is unexplained. The DNA gave D and trimming, while V, J and clone size come from that table. This sample comprises approximately 740,000 clones, approximately 79% of them detected only once. The top ten hold around 1.6% of the sample.

Points the paper makes about the study in general: Compared with non-shared clonotypes, clonotypes shared by all four sorted-subset donors had higher generation probabilities. The genetic and exposure-history diversity represented was limited by the small number of donors. Incomplete sequencing was indicated by rarefaction of sorted-subset datasets, despite the large sequencing depth. Estimated clonotype richness was generally larger for naive than for memory subsets. Approximately 5% of naive CD4, roughly 3.5% of naive CD8, roughly 2.5% of memory CD4, and approximately 0.39% of memory CD8 clonotypes were shared across several donors. Sampling was limited to blood, and TCR repertoires in tissue likely differ from TCR repertoires in blood. Based on pairwise subsampling, the degree of clonotype sharing among donors was expected to be affected by sequencing depth.

With regard to this clone: Which antigen it targets is not known. Base qualities are not recorded, but no much larger clone differs from it by a single base.

This clonotype was sampled from a woman in her 30s in good health. Sequenced material: memory CD4+ T cells sorted from blood. The cell subset or site label here, explained by the study, means: CD45RA-negative fraction.

The base sequence is TGCGCCAGCAGCCTCGCCCGGGAGGACCTCTCCTACGAGCAGTACTTC. Translated, this gives CASSLAREDLSYEQYF. Recombination linked TRBV4-1 to TRBJ2-7; 7 of the junction bases match TRBD2. Based on the germline V gene, the CDR1 and CDR2 sequences are MGHRA and YSYEKL. From the cysteine through the phenylalanine, the CDR3 covers 16 amino acids. CDR3 DNA is the only sequence kept; it has 48 bases, read in frame from the first base. V trim: 4 bases; J trim: 0 bases; unmatched bases: 9.